The T cell receptor beta chain described here comes from a study of blood T cell repertoires in COVID-19. Turning to the study itself: PBMCs, B-cell-depleted T cells, or T cells were the source of the cDNA or gDNA that made up the material.

There are 15 residues in the CDR3. Per germline, CDR1 MNHEY and CDR2 SVGAGI. Trimming cost V 6 bases and J 4 bases; bases outside gene matches: 10. TCRdb keeps only in-frame clones here, not all; method: immunoSEQ multiplex PCR. The repertoire consists of just over 650,000 clones, with just under 90% occurring once and the leading ten covering 0.2% to 0.3%. Notes on this clone: This CDR3 is also generated by other DNA sequences in the sample.

What was sequenced was peripheral blood. The TCR comes from a woman under 30 with acute or convalescent COVID-19. J is TRBJ2-7 and V is TRBV6-5, with TRBD2 matching over 9 bases. The CDR3 coding sequence is TGTGCCAGCAGCCCCAGTAGCGGGGGCCCTTACGAGCAGTACTTC. Residues: CASSPSSGGPYEQYF.